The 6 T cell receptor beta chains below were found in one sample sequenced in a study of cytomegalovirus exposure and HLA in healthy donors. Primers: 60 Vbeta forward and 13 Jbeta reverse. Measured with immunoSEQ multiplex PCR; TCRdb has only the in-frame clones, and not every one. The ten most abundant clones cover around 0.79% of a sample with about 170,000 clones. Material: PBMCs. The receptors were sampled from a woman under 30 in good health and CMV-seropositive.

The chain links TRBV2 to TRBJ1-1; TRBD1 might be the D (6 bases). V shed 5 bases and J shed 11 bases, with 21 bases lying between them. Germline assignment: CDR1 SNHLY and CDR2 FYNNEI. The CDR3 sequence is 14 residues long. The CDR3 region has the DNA TGTGCCAGCAGTCCCGAAGGGGGGAGGGCGAACGCTTTCTTT. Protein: CASSPEGGRANAFF. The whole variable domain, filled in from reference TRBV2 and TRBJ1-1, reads EPEVTQTPSHQVTQMGQEVILRCVPISNHLYFYWYRQILGQKVEFLVSFYNNEISEKSEIFDDQFSVERPDGSNFTLKIRSTKLEDSAMYFCASSPEGGRANAFFGQGTRLTVV.

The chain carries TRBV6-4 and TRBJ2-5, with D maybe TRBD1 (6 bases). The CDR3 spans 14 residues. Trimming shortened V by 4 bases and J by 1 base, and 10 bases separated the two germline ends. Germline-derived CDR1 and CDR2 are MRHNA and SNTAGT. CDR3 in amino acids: CASSAGHSQETQYF. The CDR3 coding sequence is TGTGCCAGCAGTGCGGGACACAGCCAAGAGACCCAGTACTTC.

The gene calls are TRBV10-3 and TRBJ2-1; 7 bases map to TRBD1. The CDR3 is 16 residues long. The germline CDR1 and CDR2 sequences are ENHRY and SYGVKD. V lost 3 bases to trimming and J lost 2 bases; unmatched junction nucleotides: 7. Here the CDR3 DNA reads TGTGCCATCAGTGAAGGAAAGGGGGCCGCCTACAATGAGCAGTTCTTC. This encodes CAISEGKGAAYNEQFF.

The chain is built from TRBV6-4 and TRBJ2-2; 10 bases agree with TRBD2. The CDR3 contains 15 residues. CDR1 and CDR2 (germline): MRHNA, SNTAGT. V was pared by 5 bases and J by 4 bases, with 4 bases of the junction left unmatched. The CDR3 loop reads CASSLAGGPTGELFF. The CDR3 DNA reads TGTGCCAGCAGTTTAGCGGGGGGTCCCACCGGGGAGCTGTTTTTT.

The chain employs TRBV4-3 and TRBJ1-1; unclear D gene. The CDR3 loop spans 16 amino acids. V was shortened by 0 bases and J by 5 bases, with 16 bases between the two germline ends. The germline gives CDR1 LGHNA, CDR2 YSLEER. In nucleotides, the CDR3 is TGCGCCAGCAGCCAAGACTTCGTGAGGTTCGATACTGAAGCTTTCTTT. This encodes CASSQDFVRFDTEAFF.

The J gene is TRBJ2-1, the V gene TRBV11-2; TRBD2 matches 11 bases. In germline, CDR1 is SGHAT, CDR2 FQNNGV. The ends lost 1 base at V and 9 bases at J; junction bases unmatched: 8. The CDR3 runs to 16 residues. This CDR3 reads CASSLVGSGGAPEQFF. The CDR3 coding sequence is TGTGCCAGCAGCTTAGTGGGTAGCGGGGGGGCCCCTGAGCAGTTCTTC.